Shown below are 20 T cell receptor beta chains from a single sample sequenced in a study of T cell responses to AZD1222 COVID-19 vaccine. Clones were sequenced by immunoSEQ multiplex PCR, and TCRdb holds only the in-frame ones, with some missing. Of over 95,000 clones listed, 88% are singletons. Sequencing was performed on peripheral blood, taken 28 days after the second AZD1222 dose. These receptors were taken from an adult who received the AZD1222 COVID-19 vaccine.

The V gene is TRBV21-1, the J gene TRBJ2-7. TRBV21-1 is classified as a pseudogene. The CDR3 is 14 residues long. As DNA, the CDR3 is TGTGCCAGCAGCGCACCCTTTGGTCGCTACGAGCAGTACTTC. Its protein product is CASSAPFGRYEQYF.

This chain uses TRBV10-1 with TRBJ2-5; 7 bases are shared with TRBD1. J lost 3 bases, V lost 8 bases, and 3 bases had no gene match. Germline V gene sequence: CDR1 WNHNN, CDR2 SYGVQD (reference sequence). The CDR3 covers 12 residues. CDR3: CASAQGKETQYF. DNA for the CDR3: TGCGCCAGCGCACAGGGGAAAGAGACCCAGTACTTC.

This chain connects TRBV7-9 to TRBJ2-3; D might be TRBD1 or TRBD2, each matching 5 bases. The CDR3 extends over 14 amino acids. The V end lost 1 base, the J end lost 4 bases, and 9 bases lay between the germline ends. The germline gives CDR1 SEHNR, CDR2 FQNEAQ (reference sequence). The CDR3 DNA is TGTGCCAGCAGCTTAGGTCCGGGACCAGATACGCAGTATTTT. Encoded protein: CASSLGPGPDTQYF. The full variable domain, completed using reference TRBV7-9 and TRBJ2-3, is DTGVSQNPRHKITKRGQNVTFRCDPISEHNRLYWYRQTLGQGPEFLTYFQNEAQLEKSRLLSDRFSAERPKGSFSTLEIQRTEQGDSAMYLCASSLGPGPDTQYFGPGTRLTVL.

The J gene is TRBJ1-6, the V gene TRBV19; D is undetermined. The CDR3 runs to 13 residues. CDR1 and CDR2 from the germline V gene are LNHDA and SQIVND (reference sequence). The ends were cut back, 3 bases at V and 5 bases at J, with 5 bases in the middle. CDR3 DNA: TGTGCCAGTAGTATCACAGATAATTCACCCCTCCACTTT. Translated: CASSITDNSPLHF. The whole variable domain, filled in from reference TRBV19 and TRBJ1-6, reads DGGITQSPKYLFRKEGQNVTLSCEQNLNHDAMYWYRQDPGQGLRLIYYSQIVNDFQKGDIAEGYSVSREKKESFPLTVTSAQKNPTAFYLCASSITDNSPLHFGNGTRLTVT.

The V and J genes are TRBV5-4 and TRBJ1-2, with 7 nucleotides matching TRBD1. The CDR3 covers 14 residues. J lost 2 bases, V lost 4 bases, and 5 bases had no gene match. Germline-derived CDR1 and CDR2 are SGHNT and YYREEE (reference sequence). CDR3: CASSGRDSNYGYTF. The CDR3 coding sequence is TGTGCCAGCAGCGGTAGGGACAGCAACTATGGCTACACCTTC.

V is TRBV25-1 and J is TRBJ1-6, with D possibly being TRBD1 (5 bases). The CDR3 spans 17 residues. Germline V gene sequence: CDR1 MGHDK, CDR2 SYGVNS. The V end was cut by 5 bases, the J end by 0 bases, with 14 bases between. CDR3 amino acids: CASSRGEGSSYNSPLHF. The CDR3, as DNA: TGTGCCAGCAGTAGGGGTGAAGGCAGCTCCTATAATTCACCCCTCCACTTT.

This clone was recorded once. The chain combines TRBV19 with TRBJ1-1; 8 bases are a match to TRBD1. CDR1 is LNHDA, CDR2 SQIVND, per germline (reference sequence). CDR3 length: 15 amino acids. V lost 3 bases, J lost 1 base, and 4 bases stayed unmatched. The CDR3 DNA follows: TGTGCCAGTAGTATCCCCGACAGGGGGAACACTGAAGCTTTCTTT. This codes for CASSIPDRGNTEAFF.

This clone was recorded once. This chain's CDR3 is CASSYSAGTTEAFF. CDR3 DNA: TGTGCCAGCAGTTACTCGGCAGGGACGACTGAAGCTTTCTTT. This chain joins TRBV6-2 or TRBV6-3 and TRBJ1-1; tentatively, D is TRBD1 (5 bases). Trimming took 0 bases from V and 5 from J, leaving 10 bases between them. CDR1 and CDR2 (germline): MNHEY, SVGEGT. This CDR3 has 14 residues.

This clone was counted only a few times. The rearrangement uses TRBV7-3 and TRBJ1-4, with D unclear. The CDR3 runs 15 residues. In germline, CDR1 is SGHTA, CDR2 FQGTGA. Between the trimmed V and J ends, which lost 5 bases and 0 bases, there was a span of 10 bases. The CDR3, as DNA: TGTGCCAGCAGCCTCGGGCGTGCAACTAATGAAAAACTGTTTTTT. Protein: CASSLGRATNEKLFF.

The chain couples TRBV24-1 to TRBJ1-2, with a possible D match to TRBD1 (6 bases). The V end was cut by 3 bases, the J end by 8 bases, with 15 bases between. Germline CDR1 KGHDR, CDR2 SFDVKD. This CDR3 spans 14 amino acids. The CDR3 nucleotides are TGTGCCACCAGTGATCGTTGGGGGCTTTACGGCTACACCTTC. Translating gives CATSDRWGLYGYTF.

The chain is built from TRBV11-2 and TRBJ2-2, with 7 nucleotides matching TRBD2. With V trimmed by 5 bases and J by 6 bases, 9 bases remained unmatched. The CDR3 is 15 amino acids. Germline V CDR1 and CDR2: SGHAT, FQNNGV. DNA for the CDR3: TGTGCCAGCAGCCGGTGGGGTGCGGGAGCCGGGGAGCTGTTTTTT. Translating it yields CASSRWGAGAGELFF. Variable domain in full (rest from reference TRBV11-2 and TRBJ2-2): EAGVAQSPRYKIIEKRQSVAFWCNPISGHATLYWYQQILGQGPKLLIQFQNNGVVDDSQLPKDRFSAERLKGVDSTLKIQPAKLEDSAVYLCASSRWGAGAGELFFGEGSRLTVL.

The chain uses TRBV15 and TRBJ2-5; TRBD1 agrees at 12 bases. Germline V gives CDR1 LNHNV, CDR2 YYDKDF (reference sequence). The CDR3 spans 16 residues. J lost 4 bases, V lost 2 bases, and 5 bases had no gene match. CDR3 coding DNA: TGTGCCACCAGCAGACTCGGGGACAGGGGGCGAGAGACCCAGTACTTC. Translation: CATSRLGDRGRETQYF.

The chain links TRBV30 to TRBJ1-6, with D possibly being TRBD1 (5 bases). Trimming shortened V by 3 bases and J by 9 bases, and 18 bases separated the two germline ends. Germline V gene lookup returns CDR1 GTSNPN and CDR2 SVGIG (reference sequence). CDR3 length: 15 amino acids. CDR3 coding DNA: TGTGCCTGGAGGAACGGGGGTATCTGGAGTTCACCCCTCCACTTT. This gives the protein CAWRNGGIWSSPLHF.

This chain's CDR3 is CASAEQFF. CDR3 DNA: TGTGCCTCTGCAGAGCAGTTCTTC. V is TRBV30 and J is TRBJ2-1; D unresolved. This CDR3 has 8 amino acids. Germline loops: CDR1 GTSNPN, CDR2 SVGIG (reference sequence). Trimming left V 7 bases short and J 10 bases short, with 5 bases between.

The chain couples TRBV13 to TRBJ2-7; 8 bases map to TRBD1. V shed 4 bases and J 7 bases; nucleotides not matched to a gene: 21. The germline CDR1 and CDR2 sequences are PRHDT and FYEKMQ (reference sequence). The CDR3 totals 18 residues. The CDR3 DNA sequence: TGTGCCAGCAGCTCCCTAGGTGACGGGACAGGATTACAAAGGGAGCAGTACTTC. Its translation is CASSSLGDGTGLQREQYF. The complete variable domain, with remaining parts taken from reference TRBV13 and TRBJ2-7, reads AAGVIQSPRHLIKEKRETATLKCYPIPRHDTVYWYQQGPGQDPQFLISFYEKMQSDKGSIPDRFSAQQFSDYHSELNMSSLELGDSALYFCASSSLGDGTGLQREQYFGPGTRLTVT.

The chain couples TRBV5-4 to TRBJ2-3; 12 positions match TRBD2. Germline loops: CDR1 SGHNT, CDR2 YYREEE (reference sequence). V was clipped by 0 bases and J by 4 bases; unmatched bases: 3. The CDR3 sequence is 16 residues long. The CDR3 region is CASSLASGRAADTQYF. The DNA of the CDR3 is TGTGCCAGCAGCTTGGCTAGCGGGAGGGCCGCAGATACGCAGTATTTT.

The rearrangement joins TRBV27 to TRBJ2-5; no clear D gene. The germline gives CDR1 MNHEY, CDR2 SMNVEV (reference sequence). V shed 7 bases and J shed 3 bases, with 18 bases lying between them. This CDR3 is built from 15 residues. The CDR3 sequence: CASTPFGEKKETQYF. The CDR3 DNA reads as TGTGCCAGCACCCCCTTCGGCGAGAAAAAAGAGACCCAGTACTTC.

CDR3 region: CAISDRDEKLFF. The CDR3 nucleotides read TGTGCCATCAGTGACCGGGATGAAAAACTGTTTTTT. V usage is TRBV10-3 and J usage is TRBJ1-4; D unresolved. Germline CDR1 reads ENHRY; CDR2 reads SYGVKD. V dropped 3 bases and J dropped 6 bases, with 5 bases sitting between them. The CDR3 contains 12 residues.

This clone was recorded only once. V and J are TRBV7-3 and TRBJ1-1; tentatively, D is TRBD1 (5 bases). CDR1 is SGHTA, CDR2 FQGTGA, per germline. This CDR3 is 14 amino acids long. The V and J ends lost 8 bases and 0 bases respectively, with 13 bases between them. CDR3 DNA sequence: TGTGCCAGCCGCAAGGGGCAGATGAACACTGAAGCTTTCTTT. It translates to CASRKGQMNTEAFF. The entire variable domain, with the rest obtained from reference TRBV7-3 and TRBJ1-1, is as follows: GAGVSQTPSNKVTEKGKYVELRCDPISGHTALYWYRQSLGQGPEFLIYFQGTGAADDSGLPNDRFFAVRPEGSVSTLKIQRTERGDSAVYLCASRKGQMNTEAFFGQGTRLTVV.

This sequence joins TRBV27 and TRBJ1-5; no clear D. Per the germline V gene, CDR1 is MNHEY and CDR2 is SMNVEV (reference sequence). CDR3 length: 11 residues. The germline V and J ends were trimmed by 8 bases and 6 bases, with 8 bases remaining between them. CDR3 DNA: TGTGCCAGCTTCCAGGTTCAGCCCCAGCATTTT. Translating it yields CASFQVQPQHF.